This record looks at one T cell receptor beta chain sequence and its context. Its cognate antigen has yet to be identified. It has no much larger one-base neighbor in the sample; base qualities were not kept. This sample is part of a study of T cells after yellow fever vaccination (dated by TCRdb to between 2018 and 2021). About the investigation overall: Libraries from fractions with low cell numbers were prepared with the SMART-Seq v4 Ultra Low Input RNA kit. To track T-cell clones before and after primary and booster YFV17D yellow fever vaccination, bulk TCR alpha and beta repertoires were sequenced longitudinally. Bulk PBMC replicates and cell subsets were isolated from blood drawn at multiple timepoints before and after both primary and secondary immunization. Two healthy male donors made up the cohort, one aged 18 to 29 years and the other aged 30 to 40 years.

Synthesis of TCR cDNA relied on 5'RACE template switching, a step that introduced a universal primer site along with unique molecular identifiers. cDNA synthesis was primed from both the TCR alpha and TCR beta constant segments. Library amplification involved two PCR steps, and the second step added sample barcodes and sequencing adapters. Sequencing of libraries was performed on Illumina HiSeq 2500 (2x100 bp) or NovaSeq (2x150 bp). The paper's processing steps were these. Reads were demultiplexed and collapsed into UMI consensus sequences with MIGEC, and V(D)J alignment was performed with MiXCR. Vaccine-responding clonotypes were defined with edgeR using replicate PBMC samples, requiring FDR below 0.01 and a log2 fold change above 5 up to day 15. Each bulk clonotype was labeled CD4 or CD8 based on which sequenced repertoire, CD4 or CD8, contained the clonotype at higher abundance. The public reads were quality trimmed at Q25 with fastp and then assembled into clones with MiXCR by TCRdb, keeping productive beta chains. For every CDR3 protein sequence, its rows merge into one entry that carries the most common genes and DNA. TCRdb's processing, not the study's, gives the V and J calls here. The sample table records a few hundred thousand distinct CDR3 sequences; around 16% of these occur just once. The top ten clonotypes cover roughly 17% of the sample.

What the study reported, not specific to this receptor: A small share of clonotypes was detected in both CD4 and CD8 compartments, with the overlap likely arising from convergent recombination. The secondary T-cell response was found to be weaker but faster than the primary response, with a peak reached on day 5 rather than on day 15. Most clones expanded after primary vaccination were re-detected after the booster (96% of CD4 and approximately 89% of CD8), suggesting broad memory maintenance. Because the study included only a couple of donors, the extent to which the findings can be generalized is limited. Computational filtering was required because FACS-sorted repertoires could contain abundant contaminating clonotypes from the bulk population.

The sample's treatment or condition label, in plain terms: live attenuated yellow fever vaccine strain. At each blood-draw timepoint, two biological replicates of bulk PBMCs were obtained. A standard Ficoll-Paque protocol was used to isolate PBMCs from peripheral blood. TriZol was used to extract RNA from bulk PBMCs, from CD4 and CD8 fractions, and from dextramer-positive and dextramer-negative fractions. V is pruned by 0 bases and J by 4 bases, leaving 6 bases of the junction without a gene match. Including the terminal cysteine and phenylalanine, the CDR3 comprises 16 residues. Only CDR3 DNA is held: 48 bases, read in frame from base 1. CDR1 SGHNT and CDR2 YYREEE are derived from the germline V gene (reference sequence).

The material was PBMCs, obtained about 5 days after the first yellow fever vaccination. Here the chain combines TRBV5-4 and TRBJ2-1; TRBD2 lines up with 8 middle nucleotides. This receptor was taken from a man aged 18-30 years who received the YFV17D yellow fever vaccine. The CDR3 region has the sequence CASSLEGSGAYNEQFF. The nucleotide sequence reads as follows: TGTGCCAGCAGCTTGGAAGGTAGCGGGGCGTACAATGAGCAGTTCTTC. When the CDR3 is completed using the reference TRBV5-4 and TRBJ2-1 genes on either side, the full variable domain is ETGVTQSPTHLIKTRGQQVTLRCSSQSGHNTVSWYQQALGQGPQFIFQYYREEENGRGNFPPRFSGLQFPNYSSELNVNALELDDSALYLCASSLEGSGAYNEQFFGPGTRLTVL.